What follows are 8 T cell receptor beta chains derived from one specimen sequenced in a study of PD-1 blockade in classical Hodgkin lymphoma. The table came from immunoSEQ multiplex PCR; TCRdb's copy has only in-frame clones and leaves some out. The sample consists of some 150,000 clones, under 85% of them appearing once. Every one of the patients relapsed after autologous stem cell transplantation (brentuximab vedotin exposure was variable). Sequencing was performed on peripheral blood mononuclear cells (PBMCs), taken before the second cycle of nivolumab. These receptors were obtained from a human donor with classical Hodgkin lymphoma.

This chain connects TRBV2 to TRBJ2-2; 8 nucleotides match TRBD1. Per germline, CDR1 SNHLY and CDR2 FYNNEI. The CDR3 loop spans 15 amino acids. V gave up 8 bases and J gave up 0 bases; unmatched junction bases: 5. This CDR3 is CASSPDRANTGELFF. CDR3 nucleotides: TGTGCCAGCTCACCGGACAGGGCGAACACCGGGGAGCTGTTTTTT.

This clone was counted many times. The chain uses TRBV29-1 and TRBJ1-2, with 7 nucleotides matching TRBD1. Germline V gives CDR1 SQVTM, CDR2 ANQGSEA. The CDR3 length is 14 residues. With V trimmed by 7 bases and J by 4 bases, 12 bases remained unmatched. CDR3 DNA sequence: TGCAGCGCCGCGATGAACAGGGGCCCCTATGGCTACACCTTC. This encodes CSAAMNRGPYGYTF.

The rearrangement uses TRBV4-1 and TRBJ1-2; D remains unclear. This CDR3 is built from 14 residues. From germline, CDR1 is MGHRA and CDR2 YSYEKL. V shed 1 base and J shed 2 bases, with 8 bases lying between them. The CDR3 spells CASSQAGFNYGYTF. CDR3 coding DNA: TGCGCCAGCAGCCAAGCGGGGTTCAACTATGGCTACACCTTC.

This clone was seen more than once but under ten times. The genes are TRBV2 and TRBJ2-7; 9 bases agree with TRBD1. CDR1 is SNHLY, CDR2 FYNNEI, per germline. The CDR3 covers 14 residues. Trimming removed 3 bases from V and 7 bases from J; junction bases left unmatched: 7. CDR3 sequence (DNA): TGTGCCAGCAGTGACGGACAGGGGATTGAGGAGCAGTACTTC. Translated, it gives CASSDGQGIEEQYF.

The CDR3 DNA sequence: TGTGCCATCAGTGTTACAGGGGAGGGTGGCTACACCTTC. This encodes CAISVTGEGGYTF. This chain uses TRBV10-3 with TRBJ1-2; 7 nucleotides align to TRBD1. The germline gives CDR1 ENHRY, CDR2 SYGVKD. The CDR3 loop spans 13 amino acids. The V gene end was trimmed by 4 bases and the J gene end by 7 bases; junction bases not matched to a gene: 6.

The chain links TRBV19 to TRBJ2-7, with D possibly matching TRBD1 (6 bases). This CDR3 has 13 amino acids. The V and J ends lost 5 bases and 6 bases respectively, with 14 bases between them. The germline CDR1 and CDR2 sequences are LNHDA and SQIVND (reference sequence). Written as DNA, the CDR3 is TGTGCCAGTAGTTTCCAGGGGTATCGCGAGCAGTACTTC. Its protein is CASSFQGYREQYF. The full variable domain, in which reference TRBV19 and TRBJ2-7 provide the parts outside the CDR3, is DGGITQSPKYLFRKEGQNVTLSCEQNLNHDAMYWYRQDPGQGLRLIYYSQIVNDFQKGDIAEGYSVSREKKESFPLTVTSAQKNPTAFYLCASSFQGYREQYFGPGTRLTVT.

This chain uses TRBV2 with TRBJ2-7, with TRBD2 as a possible D gene (6 bases). There are 14 residues in the CDR3. Per germline, CDR1 SNHLY and CDR2 FYNNEI. Between the trimmed V and J ends, which lost 7 bases and 0 bases, there was a span of 13 bases. CDR3 in DNA: TGTGCCAGCAATCCCGGGGGTCCCTCCTACGAGCAGTACTTC. This encodes CASNPGGPSYEQYF.

The V call is TRBV9, the J call TRBJ2-3; 8 bases map to TRBD1. Trimming took 2 bases from V and 8 from J; bases not matched to a gene: 4. The CDR3 has 13 amino acids. Germline loops: CDR1 SGDLS, CDR2 YYNGEE. The CDR3 loop reads CASSVTGAGTQYF. The CDR3 DNA reads as TGTGCCAGCAGCGTGACAGGGGCAGGTACGCAGTATTTT.